This TCR beta chain was sequenced for a study of T cell responses to AZD1222 COVID-19 vaccine (dated by TCRdb to the early 2020s). For the study in its entirety: AZD1222 recipients with second doses at about 4 weeks or about 12 weeks were pooled, because spike-specific TCR depth and breadth did not differ between schedules. A total of 230 or so trial participants underwent TCR sequencing, of whom some 210 received two doses of AZD1222 and about 25 received two doses of the MenACWY control vaccine. Trial participants were enrolled into age subgroups of 18-55, 56-69 and 70-plus years, which contained around 140, 26 and 57 TCR-sequenced participants, respectively. Results the study describes overall, beyond this receptor: The 56-69-year group was small, and its depth increase did not reach significance, likely because of low power. The vaccine-associated CD4 TCRs covered the entire spike protein, and the dominant responses fell in regions 160-218 and 743-854. Reportedly, close to half of the unique spike-specific TCRs recognized epitopes lying outside the regions that are mutated in the B.1.351 and B.1.1.7 variants. A significant rise in spike-specific TCR breadth and depth was observed after two AZD1222 doses relative to day 0 and relative to MenACWY recipients. Conclusions about previously exposed vaccinees are limited because only 5 or 6 AZD1222 recipients were SARS-CoV-2 seropositive at baseline. Because no day 14 peak-response samples were available, the repertoires could be characterized only after the peak T cell response. Participants were mostly white British, with more females than males. The authors suggested clonal diversity may have been underestimated.

The CDR3 has 13 amino acids, counting the end cysteine and phenylalanine. Kept here is only the CDR3 DNA, which spans 39 bases and is read in frame from base 1. Trimming at the junction amounts to 4 bases on V and 7 bases on J, and the germline ends lie 14 bases apart. CDR1 is given as MNHEY and CDR2 as SVGAGI, both from the germline V gene. The CDR3 regions of human TCRbeta chains were analyzed by immunosequencing. Turning to the authors' computational methods: TCRs in the repertoires were matched against a reference library of SARS-CoV-2-specific TCRs that had been generated with the MIRA antigen-specificity platform. Breadth meant the fraction of unique TCRs that were SARS-CoV-2-associated, whereas depth meant the fraction of total T cells that were SARS-CoV-2-associated. Using the MIRA data, each spike-specific TCR was mapped to the spike region that the TCR reacts to and placed in a CD4 or CD8 class. Log10-transformed breadth and depth values were compared by one-way ANOVA with Sidak's multiple comparisons tests. TCRdb limited this immuneACCESS table to in-frame rearrangements with V and J called. A share of clones is missing; checked studies link under half to unresolved V genes, and the rest is unexplained. V and J calls plus clone size are reproduced from that table; the DNA served to infer D and trimming. The sample table holds 150,000 to 200,000 clones, of which approximately 90% were seen once. The ten most abundant clones make up 2.6% of the sample.

To note about this clone: Its antigen target is currently unknown. One base away there is no much larger clone; base qualities are not given.

The label giving this sample's time point can be read as: baseline before first vaccination. Vaccinee samples were obtained from the UK trials COV001 and COV002, which included a single-blind randomized controlled phase 2/3 trial of AZD1222 (ChAdOx1 nCoV-19) in healthy adults. For TCRbeta chain sequencing, PBMC samples were collected from trial participants at day 0 and at day 28 after the second dose. The rearranged chain carries TRBV6-5 and TRBJ2-7; possibly the D gene is TRBD1, per 6 matching bases. The sample was peripheral blood, taken on day 0 of AZD1222 vaccination. The origin of this receptor is an adult in good health. The CDR3 corresponds to CASSWETGGEQYF. The sequence in DNA is TGTGCCAGCAGTTGGGAGACAGGCGGGGAGCAGTACTTC.